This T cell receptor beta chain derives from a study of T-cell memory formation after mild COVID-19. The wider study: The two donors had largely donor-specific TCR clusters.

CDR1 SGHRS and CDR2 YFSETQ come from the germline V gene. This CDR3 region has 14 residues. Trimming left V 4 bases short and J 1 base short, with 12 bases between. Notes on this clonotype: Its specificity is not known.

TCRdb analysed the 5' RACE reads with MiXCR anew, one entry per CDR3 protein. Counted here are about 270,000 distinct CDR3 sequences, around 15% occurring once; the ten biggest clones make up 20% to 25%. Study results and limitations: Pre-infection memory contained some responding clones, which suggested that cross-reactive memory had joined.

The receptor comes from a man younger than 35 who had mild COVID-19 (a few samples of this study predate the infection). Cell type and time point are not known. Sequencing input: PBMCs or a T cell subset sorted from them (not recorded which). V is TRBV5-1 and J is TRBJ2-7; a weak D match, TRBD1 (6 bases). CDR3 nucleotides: TGCGCCAGCAGCCCAATACAGGGTTCCTACGAGCAGTACGTC. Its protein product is CASSPIQGSYEQYV.